The clone carrying this TCR beta chain showed up just a few times. Its antigen is undetermined. This entry is derived from a study of response to subunit inactivated influenza vaccine. Overall study results and limits: It was suggested by the authors that few new T cells are recruited by each seasonal influenza vaccination.

TCRdb ran MiXCR on the RT-PCR reads and lists one entry per CDR3 protein. The sample shows about 500,000 distinct CDR3 sequences, roughly 7.6% of them seen only once. This clonotype originated in a man aged 45 to 70 who received an inactivated influenza vaccine. The material was PBMCs from blood, obtained about 24 months after vaccination.

CDR3 region: CASSPGGRRQYF. The CDR3 DNA follows: TGTGCCAGCAGTCCCGGAGGGCGGCGGCAGTATTTT. V usage is TRBV6-5 and J usage is TRBJ2-3; tentative D call: TRBD2 (6 bases). V was clipped by 5 bases and J by 11 bases, with 14 bases between them. CDR1 is MNHEY, CDR2 SVGAGI, per germline. This CDR3 is built from 12 residues.